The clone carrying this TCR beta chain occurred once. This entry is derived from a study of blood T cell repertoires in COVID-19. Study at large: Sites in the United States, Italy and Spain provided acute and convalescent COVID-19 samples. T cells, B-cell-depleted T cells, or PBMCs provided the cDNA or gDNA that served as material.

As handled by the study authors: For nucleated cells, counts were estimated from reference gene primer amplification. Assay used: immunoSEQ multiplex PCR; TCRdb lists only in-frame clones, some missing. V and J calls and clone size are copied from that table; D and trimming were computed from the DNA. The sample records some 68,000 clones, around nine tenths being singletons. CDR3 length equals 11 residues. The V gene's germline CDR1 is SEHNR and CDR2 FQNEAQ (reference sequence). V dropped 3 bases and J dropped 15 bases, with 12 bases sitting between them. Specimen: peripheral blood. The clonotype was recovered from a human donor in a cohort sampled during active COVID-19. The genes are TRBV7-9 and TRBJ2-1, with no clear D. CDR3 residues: CASSLAQSVFF. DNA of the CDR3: TGTGCCAGCAGCTTGGCCCAAAGTGTGTTCTTC. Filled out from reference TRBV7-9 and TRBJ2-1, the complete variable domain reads DTGVSQNPRHKITKRGQNVTFRCDPISEHNRLYWYRQTLGQGPEFLTYFQNEAQLEKSRLLSDRFSAERPKGSFSTLEIQRTEQGDSAMYLCASSLAQSVFFGPGTRLTVL.